The 24 T cell receptor beta chains below were found in one sample sequenced in a study of blood T cell repertoires in COVID-19. This table comes from immunoSEQ multiplex PCR, and its TCRdb copy is limited to in-frame clones, with some not included. Among almost 350,000 clones, 89% were seen once, and the ten largest hold over 3.5%. What was sequenced was peripheral blood. The origin of the receptors is a woman aged 55 to 70 with COVID-19, enrolled during active disease.

The chain joins TRBV11-3 to TRBJ2-5; tentative D call: TRBD2 (5 bases). The CDR3 extends over 13 amino acids. V lost 5 bases and J lost 5, with 12 bases in between. CDR1 is SGHNT, CDR2 YENEEA, per germline. The CDR3 protein is CASSPGITETQYF. The CDR3 DNA reads as TGTGCCAGCAGCCCCGGGATAACGGAGACCCAGTACTTC.

To note about this clone: The same CDR3 can be traced to other DNA sequences in this sample. The chain has TRBV11-3 and TRBJ1-1; maybe TRBD1 (5 bases). Per the germline V gene, CDR1 is SGHNT and CDR2 is YENEEA. The CDR3 has 13 residues. V was shortened by 2 bases and J by 4 bases, with 8 bases between the two germline ends. CDR3 residues: CASSLQGGTEAFF. In DNA form, the CDR3 reads TGTGCCAGCAGCTTACAGGGTGGCACTGAAGCTTTCTTT.

The chain recombines TRBV4-1 with TRBJ2-3, with 9 bases aligning to TRBD2. The CDR3 covers 17 residues. In germline, CDR1 is MGHRA, CDR2 YSYEKL. With V trimmed by 1 base and J by 6 bases, 11 bases remained unmatched. CDR3 residues: CASSQAAGRGGMDTQYF. DNA of the CDR3: TGCGCCAGCAGCCAAGCGGCCGGGCGGGGGGGCATGGATACGCAGTATTTT.

A single count supports this clone. The chain is built from TRBV5-1 and TRBJ2-5; 8 bases map to TRBD2. The V gene end was trimmed by 2 bases and the J gene end by 4 bases; junction bases not matched to a gene: 4. The CDR3 is 14 amino acids. Germline V gene sequence: CDR1 SGHRS, CDR2 YFSETQ. The CDR3 bases are TGCGCCAGCAGCTTTGCGGGGGGCGGAGAGACCCAGTACTTC. It codes for CASSFAGGGETQYF. The variable domain in full, with the rest retrieved from reference TRBV5-1 and TRBJ2-5, is KAGVTQTPRYLIKTRGQQVTLSCSPISGHRSVSWYQQTPGQGLQFLFEYFSETQRNKGNFPGRFSGRQFSNSRSEMNVSTLELGDSALYLCASSFAGGGETQYFGPGTRLLVL.

This clone was observed a single time. In DNA form, the CDR3 reads TGTGCCAGCAGTTTAGTTTTAACAGGCAACACCGGGGAGCTGTTTTTT. It encodes CASSLVLTGNTGELFF. The chain uses TRBV27 and TRBJ2-2, with a possible D match to TRBD1 (5 bases). The germline V gene encodes CDR1 MNHEY and CDR2 SMNVEV (reference sequence). V was pared by 2 bases and J by 2 bases, with 12 bases between. CDR3 length: 16 residues.

CDR3 sequence reads: CASSPPGLGSYEQYF. CDR3 DNA: TGTGCCAGCAGTCCTCCGGGACTGGGTTCCTACGAGCAGTACTTC. The chain employs TRBV27 and TRBJ2-7; tentatively, D is TRBD2 (6 bases). CDR1 is MNHEY and CDR2 is SMNVEV in the germline V gene (reference sequence). V lost 5 bases, J lost 1 base, and 15 bases lay in between. This CDR3 comprises 15 residues.

The chain carries TRBV5-1 and TRBJ1-2; tentatively, D is TRBD1 (5 bases). V lost 5 bases to trimming and J lost 0 bases, with 14 bases between them. CDR3 length: 15 residues. Germline CDR1 and CDR2: SGHRS and YFSETQ. The CDR3 DNA is TGCGCCAGCAGACGCGTTGGGGCCGCTAACTATGGCTACACCTTC. Residues: CASRRVGAANYGYTF.

This rearrangement joins TRBV5-8 to TRBJ1-5; no clear D gene. CDR1 and CDR2 from the germline V gene are SGHTS and YDEGEE. This CDR3 has 15 residues. V was pared by 0 bases and J by 6 bases, with 13 bases between. CDR3 protein: CASSLGGGLSQPQHF. The DNA for the CDR3 is TGTGCCAGCAGCTTGGGTGGAGGGTTATCTCAGCCCCAGCATTTT.

The chain couples TRBV6-1 to TRBJ1-3; D is unclear. Germline CDR1 and CDR2: MNHNS and SASEGT. The V end was cut by 2 bases, the J end by 0 bases, with 8 bases between. This CDR3 is built from 15 residues. In nucleotides, the CDR3 is TGTGCCAGCAGTGAATGGCGGAGCTCTGGAAACACCATATATTTT. Translating gives CASSEWRSSGNTIYF.

The chain recombines TRBV19 with TRBJ2-3; D gene uncertain. V was shortened by 3 bases and J by 3 bases, with 10 bases between the two germline ends. The V gene's germline CDR1 is LNHDA and CDR2 SQIVND (reference sequence). The CDR3 loop spans 14 amino acids. CDR3 amino acids: CASSMAQLTDTQYF. The CDR3 DNA is TGTGCCAGTAGTATGGCCCAGTTAACAGATACGCAGTATTTT.

V is TRBV15 and J is TRBJ1-3; 10 bases are a match to TRBD1. The V segment lost 6 bases and the J segment 8 bases; nucleotides outside the gene matches: 7. In germline, CDR1 is LNHNV, CDR2 YYDKDF (reference sequence). The CDR3 runs to 14 residues. The chain's CDR3 is CATSRTGGVDTIYF. The CDR3 bases are TGTGCCACCAGTAGGACAGGGGGTGTTGACACCATATATTTT.

The chain uses TRBV10-3 and TRBJ1-2; TRBD1 agrees at 9 bases. Germline CDR1 and CDR2: ENHRY and SYGVKD. This CDR3 has 16 residues. V was clipped by 9 bases and J by 4 bases; unmatched bases: 15. CDR3 sequence (DNA): TGTGCCATGCTCCGGGACAGGGTGGAGATGGGCTATGGCTACACCTTC. This encodes CAMLRDRVEMGYGYTF.

A single count supports this clone. V is TRBV10-3 and J is TRBJ1-5; 12 bases agree with TRBD1. V trimming: 6 bases; J trimming: 1 base; junction bases outside the gene matches: 10. The CDR3 has 18 residues. Germline CDR1 ENHRY, CDR2 SYGVKD. The CDR3 protein is CAISAGTGGHLSNQPQHF. The CDR3 DNA follows: TGTGCCATCAGCGCCGGGACAGGGGGCCACTTGAGCAATCAGCCCCAGCATTTT.

The J gene is TRBJ1-1, the V gene TRBV15; 8 bases align to TRBD1. Germline V lookup: CDR1 LNHNV, CDR2 YYDKDF (reference sequence). The CDR3 extends over 16 amino acids. After removal of 3 bases from V and 3 bases from J, the junction contained 9 bases not matched to a gene. CDR3 sequence (DNA): TGTGCCACCAGCAGTATTACCGGGACAGGATACACTGAAGCTTTCTTT. This encodes CATSSITGTGYTEAFF.

This clone was detected once. V is TRBV5-6 and J is TRBJ1-2, with D perhaps TRBD1 (6 bases). CDR1 SGHDT and CDR2 YYEEEE come from the germline V gene. This CDR3 contains 14 residues. V lost 1 base and J 8 bases, leaving 15 bases between the germline ends. The CDR3 DNA reads TGTGCCAGCAGCTTGTACAGGGTATCGGAAGGCTACACCTTC. As protein: CASSLYRVSEGYTF.

This rearrangement joins TRBV5-1 to TRBJ2-7, with D possibly matching TRBD1 (6 bases). Germline CDR1 is SGHRS and CDR2 is YFSETQ. The length of the CDR3 is 13 residues. Trimming left V 3 bases short and J 3 bases short, with 10 bases between. Written as DNA, the CDR3 is TGCGCCAGCAGCTACCGGGACAACTACGAGCAGTACTTC. As protein: CASSYRDNYEQYF.

V usage is TRBV5-1 and J usage is TRBJ2-3; TRBD2 aligns across 12 bases. Per the germline V gene, CDR1 is SGHRS and CDR2 is YFSETQ. With V trimmed by 0 bases and J by 2 bases, 1 base remained unmatched. This CDR3 is 16 amino acids long. This CDR3 is CASSLGTSGATDTQYF. The CDR3 DNA follows: TGCGCCAGCAGCTTGGGGACTAGCGGGGCCACAGATACGCAGTATTTT.

The chain carries TRBV3-1 (or the pseudogene TRBV3-2) and TRBJ2-2, with TRBD2 identical over 11 bases. This CDR3 has 17 residues. CDR1 and CDR2 (germline): LGHDT, YNNKEL (reference sequence). V shed 4 bases and J 4 bases; nucleotides not matched to a gene: 8. The CDR3 DNA follows: TGTGCCAGCAGCCTTGCTAGCGGGGGGAGTGCCACCGGGGAGCTGTTTTTT. It yields the protein CASSLASGGSATGELFF.

The chain recombines TRBV6-6 with TRBJ1-3; D might be TRBD1 (6 bases). Deletions cut 0 bases from V and 0 bases from J, with 9 bases between. The CDR3 sequence is 16 residues long. The germline V gene has CDR1 MNHNY and CDR2 SVGAGI (reference sequence). The CDR3 here is CASSYSGDNSGNTIYF. The CDR3, as DNA: TGTGCCAGCAGTTACTCAGGGGACAACTCTGGAAACACCATATATTTT.

The chain couples TRBV7-2 to TRBJ2-5, with D perhaps TRBD2 (6 bases). The CDR3 sequence is 17 residues long. Deletions cut 1 base from V and 0 bases from J, with 15 bases between. Germline V gene data show CDR1 as SGHTA and CDR2 as FQGNSA. The CDR3 DNA is TGTGCCAGCAGCTTAGTAGAATGGGACTCGTACCAAGAGACCCAGTACTTC. Translated: CASSLVEWDSYQETQYF.

V gene TRBV5-4 combines with J gene TRBJ1-1; D is unclear. CDR3 size: 13 residues. V was shortened by 4 bases and J by 1 base, with 8 bases between the two germline ends. Germline CDR1 and CDR2: SGHNT and YYREEE (reference sequence). The CDR3 loop reads CASSPPRNTEAFF. The CDR3 coding sequence is TGTGCCAGCAGCCCGCCGAGGAACACTGAAGCTTTCTTT.

In this sample, this clone turned up once. This chain uses TRBV3-1 (or the pseudogene TRBV3-2) with TRBJ1-1; the match to TRBD1 covers 7 bases. The V and J ends lost 4 bases and 6 bases, in that order; junction bases with no gene match: 11. This CDR3 is 15 amino acids long. Germline-derived CDR1 and CDR2 are LGHDT and YNNKEL (reference sequence). This CDR3 reads CASSRQTGVIAEAFF. CDR3 sequence (DNA): TGTGCCAGCAGCCGACAAACAGGGGTAATCGCTGAAGCTTTCTTT.

The chain employs TRBV5-1 and TRBJ2-3; 9 bases line up with TRBD1. V gave up 6 bases and J gave up 3 bases; unmatched junction bases: 8. Germline values: CDR1 SGHRS, CDR2 YFSETQ. The CDR3 length is 15 residues. CDR3 bases: TGCGCCAGCACGATACAGGGGGCCGTAACAGATACGCAGTATTTT. Amino acid sequence: CASTIQGAVTDTQYF. The variable domain in full, completed from reference TRBV5-1 and TRBJ2-3, reads KAGVTQTPRYLIKTRGQQVTLSCSPISGHRSVSWYQQTPGQGLQFLFEYFSETQRNKGNFPGRFSGRQFSNSRSEMNVSTLELGDSALYLCASTIQGAVTDTQYFGPGTRLTVL.

This clone was seen a few times. This sequence joins TRBV24-1 and TRBJ2-7; no clear D gene. The V gene lost 3 bases and the J gene lost 0 bases, with 8 bases spanning the gap. The CDR3 spans 14 residues. Per the germline V gene, CDR1 is KGHDR and CDR2 is SFDVKD. The CDR3 nucleotides are TGTGCCACCAGTGATCCCAGGCTCTCCTACGAGCAGTACTTC. Its translation is CATSDPRLSYEQYF.